A single sample gave rise to the 21 T cell receptor beta chains below, sequenced in a study of blood T cell repertoires in COVID-19. Method: immunoSEQ multiplex PCR; TCRdb's copy keeps in-frame clones and lacks some. The sample carries roughly 290,000 clones, roughly 80% recorded once. The sequenced material came from peripheral blood. These receptors all stem from a woman in her forties or fifties with active or convalescent COVID-19.

This clone has a handful of counts. V usage is TRBV7-7 and J usage is TRBJ2-2, with D unclear. The CDR3 has 14 amino acids. CDR1 SSHAT and CDR2 FNYEAQ come from the germline V gene (reference sequence). The V gene lost 1 base and the J gene lost 4 bases, with 7 bases spanning the gap. CDR3 in DNA: TGTGCCAGCAGCTTAGGTCTTTCCACCGGGGAGCTGTTTTTT. It codes for CASSLGLSTGELFF.

The chain has TRBV5-5 and TRBJ2-7; the D gene is possibly TRBD2 (6 bases). The CDR3 runs to 14 residues. V shed 4 bases and J shed 6 bases, with 17 bases lying between them. Germline assignment: CDR1 SGHKS and CDR2 YYEKEE (reference sequence). The CDR3 DNA follows: TGTGCCAGCAGCGGGGGGACCGATCCTCGCGAGCAGTACTTC. It codes for CASSGGTDPREQYF.

The chain carries TRBV6-6 and TRBJ1-2; a possible D gene is TRBD1 (5 bases). Germline loops: CDR1 MNHNY, CDR2 SVGAGI (reference sequence). The CDR3 is 16 residues long. The ends were cut back, 2 bases at V and 3 bases at J, with 16 bases in the middle. The CDR3 region has the DNA TGTGCCAGCAGTTACGGCGCAGGGCGTGGAGACTATGGCTACACCTTC. Residues: CASSYGAGRGDYGYTF.

This rearrangement joins TRBV11-1 to TRBJ1-2, with a possible D match to TRBD1 (5 bases). Trimming pared 3 bases from V and 4 bases from J, leaving 9 bases between. Germline CDR1 is SGHAT and CDR2 is FQDESV (reference sequence). The CDR3 length is 13 residues. CDR3 DNA sequence: TGTGCCAGCAGCTTTTCCGGGGGCTATGGCTACACCTTC. It is translated as CASSFSGGYGYTF.

This chain links TRBV6-5 with TRBJ2-7, with D hard to call. Per the germline V gene, CDR1 is MNHEY and CDR2 is SVGAGI. Trimming removed 8 bases at V and 1 base at J, with 15 bases between. This CDR3 region has 14 residues. DNA of the CDR3: TGTGCCAGCCGGCGCGACACGGCGTCCTACGAGCAGTACTTC. This encodes CASRRDTASYEQYF.

The chain has TRBV6-6 and TRBJ1-1, with 12 bases identical to TRBD1. Trimming cost V 5 bases and J 14 bases; bases outside gene matches: 15. The germline gives CDR1 MNHNY, CDR2 SVGAGI (reference sequence). The CDR3 contains 15 residues. CDR3 DNA sequence: TGTGCCAGCAGTCCAAACTCCGGGACAGGGGGCGCTTTGTTCTTT. It yields the protein CASSPNSGTGGALFF.

The chain links TRBV7-3 to TRBJ2-7; D remains ambiguous. CDR1 and CDR2 from the germline V gene are SGHTA and FQGTGA. V was clipped by 2 bases and J by 4 bases, with 12 bases between them. The CDR3 is made up of 14 amino acids. DNA for the CDR3: TGTGCCAGCAGCTTACCCCGTTTGAGTTACGAGCAGTACTTC. Encoded protein: CASSLPRLSYEQYF. Complete variable domain (other parts from reference TRBV7-3 and TRBJ2-7): GAGVSQTPSNKVTEKGKYVELRCDPISGHTALYWYRQSLGQGPEFLIYFQGTGAADDSGLPNDRFFAVRPEGSVSTLKIQRTERGDSAVYLCASSLPRLSYEQYFGPGTRLTVT.

The chain recombines TRBV18 with TRBJ2-6; the match to TRBD1 covers 8 bases. The CDR3 extends over 16 amino acids. V lost 3 bases, J lost 2 bases, and 3 bases stayed unmatched. Germline CDR1 is KGHSH and CDR2 is LQKENI. Here the CDR3 reads CASSPGQGAGANVLTF. For the CDR3, the DNA is TGTGCCAGCTCACCCGGACAGGGTGCTGGGGCCAACGTCCTGACTTTC. The full variable domain, its missing parts supplied by reference TRBV18 and TRBJ2-6, is NAGVMQNPRHLVRRRGQEARLRCSPMKGHSHVYWYRQLPEEGLKFMVYLQKENIIDESGMPKERFSAEFPKEGPSILRIQQVVRGDSAAYFCASSPGQGAGANVLTFGAGSRLTVL.

This sequence joins TRBV7-8 and TRBJ2-3; TRBD2 aligns across 7 bases. The CDR3 consists of 18 residues. CDR1 is SGHVS and CDR2 is FQNEAQ in the germline V gene. V lost 2 bases, J lost 3 bases, and 14 bases stayed unmatched. The CDR3 DNA reads TGTGCCAGCAGCTTATTCCGGGAGGTGGTCTGGGGGACAGATACGCAGTATTTT. Encoded protein: CASSLFREVVWGTDTQYF.

The chain joins TRBV5-5 to TRBJ1-2, with unresolved D. The CDR3 has 14 amino acids. The V end lost 4 bases, the J end lost 4 bases, and 14 bases lay between the germline ends. CDR1 and CDR2 from the germline V gene are SGHKS and YYEKEE (reference sequence). DNA of the CDR3: TGTGCCAGCAGCCCAGAGGCGGGTCCCTATGGCTACACCTTC. The encoded protein is CASSPEAGPYGYTF.

The chain couples TRBV30 to TRBJ2-7; the D gene is possibly TRBD2 (5 bases). Germline values: CDR1 GTSNPN, CDR2 SVGIG (reference sequence). V lost 2 bases and J 2 bases, leaving 10 bases between the germline ends. The CDR3 contains 13 residues. The CDR3 DNA follows: TGTGCCTGGAGTTTGGACTTCACCTACGAGCAGTACTTC. Its protein product is CAWSLDFTYEQYF.

The V and J genes are TRBV7-8 and TRBJ1-4, with D unclear. V lost 5 bases and J 7 bases, leaving 11 bases between the germline ends. The CDR3 runs 13 residues. The germline CDR1 and CDR2 sequences are SGHVS and FQNEAQ. The CDR3 DNA reads as TGTGCCAGCAGCCCCCGACCGGGTGAAAAACTGTTTTTT. Translating it yields CASSPRPGEKLFF.

This chain connects TRBV28 to TRBJ2-7, with TRBD2 identical over 13 bases. Per germline, CDR1 MDHEN and CDR2 SYDVKM. V dropped 3 bases and J dropped 3; count of bases not matched to a gene: 8. The CDR3 consists of 17 residues. CDR3 sequence: CASSLATSGRPRYEQYF. CDR3 DNA sequence: TGTGCCAGCAGTTTGGCGACTAGCGGGAGGCCCCGCTACGAGCAGTACTTC.

The chain links TRBV7-9 to TRBJ2-5, with D possibly TRBD2 on 5 matching bases. The CDR3 contains 15 residues. V lost 1 base to trimming and J lost 7 bases, with 16 bases between them. Germline loops: CDR1 SEHNR, CDR2 FQNEAQ (reference sequence). The CDR3 spells CASSLEPAGRRTQYF. For the CDR3, the DNA is TGTGCCAGCAGCTTAGAACCCGCGGGCCGAAGGACCCAGTACTTC.

The V gene is TRBV18, the J gene TRBJ2-2; the match to TRBD1 covers 7 bases. After removal of 3 bases from V and 2 bases from J, the junction contained 3 bases not matched to a gene. This CDR3 is built from 15 residues. Germline CDR1 reads KGHSH; CDR2 reads LQKENI. The CDR3: CASSPGTVNTGELFF. The CDR3 coding sequence is TGTGCCAGCTCACCGGGGACAGTTAACACCGGGGAGCTGTTTTTT.

The chain is built from TRBV5-4 and TRBJ1-3; 7 bases align to TRBD1. The germline gives CDR1 SGHNT, CDR2 YYREEE (reference sequence). J gave up 3 bases and V 3 bases, and 6 bases lay outside the gene matches. The CDR3 length is 15 residues. In DNA form, the CDR3 reads TGTGCCAGCAGCTACATGACAGGGTTTGGAAACACCATATATTTT. Amino acid sequence: CASSYMTGFGNTIYF.

The chain employs TRBV20-1 and TRBJ1-2, with a weak D call TRBD1 (6 bases). Trimming took 3 bases from V and 7 from J, leaving 9 bases between them. The CDR3 loop spans 11 amino acids. Germline-derived CDR1 and CDR2 are DFQATT and SNEGSKA (reference sequence). CDR3 loop: CSASNRAGYTF. The DNA for the CDR3 is TGCAGTGCTAGCAACAGGGCTGGCTACACCTTC.

This chain uses TRBV6-1 with TRBJ2-7, with 12 positions matching TRBD2. The junction had 5 bases not matched to a gene; V was cut back by 4 bases and J by 1 base. Germline V gene lookup returns CDR1 MNHNS and CDR2 SASEGT. The CDR3 loop spans 16 amino acids. Here the CDR3 DNA reads TGTGCCAGCAGTGCAAGGACTAGCGGGATATCCTACGAGCAGTACTTC. It codes for CASSARTSGISYEQYF.

The rearrangement uses TRBV10-3 and TRBJ2-7; 8 nucleotides match TRBD1. Germline CDR1 ENHRY, CDR2 SYGVKD. Trimming took 3 bases from V and 2 from J; bases not matched to a gene: 6. This CDR3 is built from 15 residues. Here the CDR3 DNA reads TGTGCCATCAGTGATACCCAGGACAGGGCCTACGAGCAGTACTTC. Its translation: CAISDTQDRAYEQYF.

The genes are TRBV3-1 (or the pseudogene TRBV3-2) and TRBJ2-7; 9 nucleotides match TRBD2. Germline trimming cut 0 bases from V and 2 bases from J; bases unmatched to any gene: 17. There are 20 residues in the CDR3. CDR1 and CDR2 from the germline V gene are LGHDT and YNNKEL (reference sequence). The CDR3 spells CASSQDWVAGAPGRPYEQYF. The CDR3 nucleotides are TGTGCCAGCAGCCAAGATTGGGTAGCGGGAGCGCCCGGAAGGCCCTACGAGCAGTACTTC.

The chain links TRBV9 to TRBJ2-3, with TRBD2 matching over 9 bases. CDR3 size: 17 residues. The germline V gene encodes CDR1 SGDLS and CDR2 YYNGEE. Trimming took 3 bases from V and 0 from J; bases not matched to a gene: 8. CDR3 sequence reads: CASSAGVSGSSTDTQYF. Here the CDR3 DNA reads TGTGCCAGCAGCGCCGGGGTTAGCGGGAGTAGCACAGATACGCAGTATTTT.